This T cell receptor (beta chain) is from a study of T-cell memory formation after mild COVID-19 (dated by TCRdb to 2020 to 2022). The study in broad terms: Most TCR sequence clusters were specific to one of the two donors. In two donors, T-cell clones that expanded and contracted after mild COVID-19 were followed by sequencing TCRalpha and TCRbeta repertoires longitudinally. Two young, previously healthy adult volunteers made up the cohort, one male and one female.

Overall study outcomes, separate from this receptor: Contracting CD4+ clones were located mainly in the CM and EM memory subsets, whereas CD8+ clones were found to be enriched in EMRA. The second-wave clones that peaked on day 37 were not confirmed to be SARS-CoV-2 specific. Only a couple of mild cases were covered by the study, and larger cohorts that include severe cases with pre-infection samples were considered necessary. Clones contracting from day 15 to 85 had balanced CD4/CD8 phenotypes, while a second wave expanding from day 15 to 37 was biased towards CD4+. Some responding clones were found in pre-infection memory, which suggests that pre-existing cross-reactive memory T cells took part in the SARS-CoV-2 response.

Ficoll-Paque density gradient centrifugation was the method used to isolate PBMCs. Sequences DFQATT (CDR1) and SNEGSKA (CDR2) are obtained from the germline V gene (reference sequence). Trimmed from V: 2 bases; trimmed from J: 5 bases; junction bases lacking a gene match: 8. The CDR3, from cysteine to phenylalanine, totals 15 residues. Just CDR3 DNA is preserved here, 45 bases in frame from base 1. This clonotype has a handful of counts. Its antigen specificity is not known. No base qualities exist here, and no much larger clone lies one base off it. Sequencing was carried out with an Illumina NovaSeq 6000. Using 5'RACE with constant-segment primers, TCRalpha and TCRbeta cDNA libraries were constructed, with sample barcodes and unique molecular identifiers added in the process. RNA was extracted from every sample with Trizol reagent. Amplification of the libraries took two PCR steps, and the second step added a second sample barcode plus Illumina TruSeq adapters. Libraries were sequenced on an Illumina NovaSeq with 2 x 150 bp paired-end reads. On the study's bioinformatics: Reads were demultiplexed and collapsed into UMI-guided consensus sequences with migec v1.2.7. With mixcr v2.1.11, UMI consensuses were aligned to TRA and TRB V and J templates and assembled into clonotypes. Expanded or contracted clonotypes were those called significant by both edgeR and NoisET, with noise models trained on biological replicates. For edgeR calls, the thresholds were a false discovery rate-adjusted p below 0.01 and a log2 fold-change of 1. As an exploratory analysis of dynamics, max-normalized trajectories of the 1000 most abundant clonotypes were examined by PCA with hierarchical clustering. Separately sequenced CD4+ and CD8+ repertoires were used to assign a CD4 or CD8 phenotype to each responding clone. TCRdb reworked the public reads: Q25 trimming with fastp, MiXCR clone assembly, productive beta chains retained. Each CDR3 protein appears once, grouped with its most common genes and DNA. The authors' filters were not applied to this entry. In all, the sample holds fewer than 350,000 distinct CDR3 sequences, and approximately 14% of those were seen once. The top ten constitute around 23% of the sample.

Source material: PBMCs or a T cell subset sorted from them (not recorded which). The chain links TRBV20-1 with TRBJ2-3; TRBD2 aligns with 9 central bases. This TCR was sampled from a man aged 18-30 years who had mild COVID-19 (a few samples of this study predate the infection). The sample titles of this study are shuffled in the database, so cell type and time point are left out; the donor was told from shared clones. The CDR3 protein sequence reads: CSARLAGTWEDTQYF. DNA sequence: TGCAGTGCTAGACTAGCGGGGACATGGGAAGATACGCAGTATTTT.